Listed here are 14 T cell receptor beta chains from one sample, sequenced in a study of shared clonotypes between healthy human individuals. Naive CD8 cells, CD45RO-negative and positively selected for CCR7, excluded terminally differentiated effector memory CD45RA+ cells. The protocol was immunoSEQ multiplex PCR, while the TCRdb copy is restricted to in-frame clones and leaves out a portion. The table records about 2.1 million clones, 80% to 95% of them present only once. The sequencing input was naive CD8+ T cells from PBMCs. The receptors here all came from a man aged 18-30 years in good health. Some clones in this sample may be carry-over from other donors' samples.

The genes are TRBV5-6 and TRBJ1-4; 9 positions agree with TRBD1. The trim removed 0 bases at V and 8 bases at J, leaving 8 bases unmatched. Germline CDR1 SGHDT, CDR2 YYEEEE. The CDR3 is made up of 16 amino acids. This CDR3 is CASSLAVTGGSEKLFF. The DNA of the CDR3 is TGTGCCAGCAGCTTGGCAGTGACAGGGGGAAGCGAAAAACTGTTTTTT.

The genes are TRBV7-9 and TRBJ2-4, with 9 bases matching TRBD1. Germline CDR1 is SEHNR and CDR2 is FQNEAQ (reference sequence). V gave up 3 bases and J gave up 6 bases; unmatched junction bases: 3. This CDR3 has 14 amino acids. CDR3 in amino acids: CASSFPDRGNIQYF. CDR3 DNA: TGTGCCAGCAGCTTTCCGGACAGGGGAAACATTCAGTACTTC.

The J gene is TRBJ2-4, the V gene TRBV9; TRBD2 is a possible D gene (6 bases). From germline, CDR1 is SGDLS and CDR2 YYNGEE. The ends were cut back, 0 bases at V and 5 bases at J, with 9 bases in the middle. The CDR3 has 14 amino acids. CDR3 DNA sequence: TGTGCCAGCAGCGTAGGAGGCGGGGAAAACATTCAGTACTTC. It codes for CASSVGGGENIQYF. The whole variable domain, filled in from reference TRBV9 and TRBJ2-4, reads DSGVTQTPKHLITATGQRVTLRCSPRSGDLSVYWYQQSLDQGLQFLIQYYNGEERAKGNILERFSAQQFPDLHSELNLSSLELGDSALYFCASSVGGGENIQYFGAGTRLSVL.

The chain couples TRBV5-4 to TRBJ2-3; 7 bases agree with TRBD1. Germline values: CDR1 SGHNT, CDR2 YYREEE (reference sequence). Losses at the gene ends were 4 bases for V and 1 base for J; bases not matched to a gene: 6. CDR3 length: 15 amino acids. The CDR3 here is CASSRQGLRTDTQYF. The CDR3 DNA is TGTGCCAGCAGCCGACAGGGCCTGCGCACAGATACGCAGTATTTT.

The table lists this clone with a few counts. The chain is built from TRBV11-1 and TRBJ2-7; weak D call: TRBD1 (5 bases). The germline gives CDR1 SGHAT, CDR2 FQDESV (reference sequence). V lost 4 bases and J 0 bases, leaving 13 bases between the germline ends. CDR3 length: 15 residues. In nucleotides, the CDR3 is TGTGCCAGCAGCTCGATTTCACAGGTCTCCTACGAGCAGTACTTC. Its protein is CASSSISQVSYEQYF.

Concerning this clone itself: The junction shows a germline mismatch at one end, possibly a read error. The chain couples TRBV6-5 to TRBJ2-5, with D possibly TRBD2 on 5 matching bases. Germline V gene sequence: CDR1 MNHEY, CDR2 SVGAGI. The CDR3 extends over 14 amino acids. The CDR3 is CASKPNLRTPGDDF. The CDR3 nucleotides read TGTGCCAGCAAACCCAATTTAAGGACTCCCGGCGATGACTTC.

The rearrangement joins TRBV2 to TRBJ2-7, with 10 bases identical to TRBD1. The length of the CDR3 is 13 residues. V lost 8 bases and J lost 3; bases outside the gene matches: 4. The germline CDR1 and CDR2 sequences are SNHLY and FYNNEI. The CDR3 DNA sequence: TGTGCCAGCCGGGACAGGGGCCTCTACGAGCAGTACTTC. Translating gives CASRDRGLYEQYF.

The chain links TRBV7-9 to TRBJ2-6; tentatively, D is TRBD2 (5 bases). Germline lookup yields CDR1 SEHNR and CDR2 FQNEAQ (reference sequence). The CDR3 runs 17 residues. V was cut by 4 bases and J by 3 bases, with 16 bases left in between. The CDR3 spells CASSYNPGNYGANVLTF. The CDR3, as DNA: TGTGCCAGCAGCTATAATCCGGGAAATTATGGGGCCAACGTCCTGACTTTC.

The chain uses TRBV28 and TRBJ2-3, with D possibly being TRBD1 (5 bases). The CDR3 is 12 residues long. CDR1 MDHEN and CDR2 SYDVKM come from the germline V gene. V was trimmed by 9 bases and J by 1 base, leaving 8 bases between them. The chain's CDR3 is CASGHGTDTQYF. In DNA, the CDR3 is TGTGCCAGTGGACACGGCACAGATACGCAGTATTTT. Full variable domain (missing parts from reference TRBV28 and TRBJ2-3): DVKVTQSSRYLVKRTGEKVFLECVQDMDHENMFWYRQDPGLGLRLIYFSYDVKMKEKGDIPEGYSVSREKKERFSLILESASTNQTSMYLCASGHGTDTQYFGPGTRLTVL.

This sequence joins TRBV2 and TRBJ1-2, with 10 bases identical to TRBD1. Unmatched junction bases numbered 10, after V lost 6 bases and J lost 0 bases. The CDR3 has 17 amino acids. Germline CDR1 reads SNHLY; CDR2 reads FYNNEI. DNA of the CDR3: TGTGCCAGCAGGGTCGGGACAGGGGTCCTACCTAACTATGGCTACACCTTC. It encodes CASRVGTGVLPNYGYTF.

CDR3: CASSQDWGRNTEAFF. CDR3 coding DNA: TGCGCCAGCAGCCAAGATTGGGGCAGGAACACTGAAGCTTTCTTT. The chain links TRBV4-1 to TRBJ1-1; D possibly corresponds to TRBD1 (5 bases). This CDR3 has 15 residues. The V gene lost 0 bases and the J gene lost 1 base, with 9 bases spanning the gap. The V gene's germline CDR1 is MGHRA and CDR2 YSYEKL.

This chain connects TRBV11-2 to TRBJ2-1, with 12 positions matching TRBD2. Losses at the gene ends were 1 base for V and 2 bases for J; bases not matched to a gene: 9. Germline CDR1 reads SGHAT; CDR2 reads FQNNGV. The CDR3 sequence is 19 residues long. The DNA of the CDR3 is TGTGCCAGCAGCTTAGGAGGACTAGCGGGATATACGCCCTACAATGAGCAGTTCTTC. Its translation: CASSLGGLAGYTPYNEQFF. The variable domain in full, with the rest retrieved from reference TRBV11-2 and TRBJ2-1, is EAGVAQSPRYKIIEKRQSVAFWCNPISGHATLYWYQQILGQGPKLLIQFQNNGVVDDSQLPKDRFSAERLKGVDSTLKIQPAKLEDSAVYLCASSLGGLAGYTPYNEQFFGPGTRLTVL.

V gene TRBV7-9 combines with J gene TRBJ1-2; 7 bases are shared with TRBD1. The V gene end was trimmed by 3 bases and the J gene end by 5 bases; junction bases not matched to a gene: 9. In germline, CDR1 is SEHNR, CDR2 FQNEAQ (reference sequence). This CDR3 is 15 amino acids long. The CDR3 bases are TGTGCCAGCAGCTTCCCAGGGGGGGCTCCTTATGGCTACACCTTC. It translates to CASSFPGGAPYGYTF.

CDR3: CASSNGAYDTQYF. CDR3 in DNA: TGTGCCAGCAGTAATGGGGCATATGATACGCAGTATTTT. The chain combines TRBV25-1 with TRBJ2-3, with a weak D call TRBD1 (5 bases). CDR3 length equals 13 residues. Germline assignment: CDR1 MGHDK and CDR2 SYGVNS. Trimming removed 5 bases at V and 6 bases at J, with 12 bases between.